This T cell receptor (beta chain) derives from a study of cytomegalovirus exposure and HLA in healthy donors. Germline V gene lookup returns CDR1 SNHLY and CDR2 FYNNEI. CDR3 size: 13 residues. V was pared by 3 bases and J by 6 bases, with 11 bases between. Primers for the PCR totalled 60 Vbeta and 13 Jbeta. Libraries were prepared by immunoSEQ multiplex PCR; TCRdb keeps only in-frame clonotypes and omits some of them. The data hold around 140,000 clones, with about 74% observed a single time. This sequence originates from a woman aged 55-69 years in good health and CMV-seronegative. The chain is built from TRBV2 and TRBJ2-5; D not resolved. Sequenced input: PBMCs. The CDR3 region is CASSDGQGKTQYF. The CDR3 DNA is TGTGCCAGCAGTGATGGGCAAGGCAAGACCCAGTACTTC.